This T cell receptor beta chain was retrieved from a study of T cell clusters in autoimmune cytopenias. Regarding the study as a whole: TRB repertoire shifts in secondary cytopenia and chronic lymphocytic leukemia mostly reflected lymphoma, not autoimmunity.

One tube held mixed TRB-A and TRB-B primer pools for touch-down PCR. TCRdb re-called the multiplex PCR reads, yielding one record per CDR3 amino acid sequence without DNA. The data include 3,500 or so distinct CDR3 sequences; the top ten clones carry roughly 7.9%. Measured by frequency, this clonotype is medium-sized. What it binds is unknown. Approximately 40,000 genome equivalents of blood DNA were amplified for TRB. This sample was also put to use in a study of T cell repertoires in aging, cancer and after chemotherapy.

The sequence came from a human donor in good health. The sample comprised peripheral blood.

The CDR3 spells CASSLQGARADTQYF. The chain has TRBV6-6 and TRBJ2-3; TCRdb indicates TRBD1, and absent DNA this call remains unverified. The V gene's germline CDR1 is MNHNY and CDR2 SVGAGI (reference sequence). The CDR3 is 15 amino acids.